This paragraph covers one T cell receptor beta chain sequence. Per the study methods: Researchers report that nucleated cell counts were estimated from reference gene primer amplification. TCRdb keeps only in-frame clones here, not all; method: immunoSEQ multiplex PCR. That table is the source of V, J and clone size, and D and trimming were worked out from the DNA. The data show more than 3,500 clones, around nine tenths seen once. The data belong to a study of blood T cell repertoires in COVID-19. At the level of the study: Researchers got acute and convalescent COVID-19 samples from the United States, Italy and Spain.

Trimming left V 2 bases short and J 7 bases short, with 17 bases between. The CDR3 is made up of 15 amino acids. CDR1 is SGHDN and CDR2 is FVKESK in the germline V gene. The sample consisted of peripheral blood. The sequence was obtained from a woman in her seventies with active COVID-19. V gene TRBV14 combines with J gene TRBJ1-2; D uncertain. The CDR3 nucleotides are TGTGCCAGCAGCCAACGAATGGGCTCGGCACTTGGCTACACCTTC. Translated: CASSQRMGSALGYTF.